This TCR beta chain came from a study of technical replicates of blood from several donors. V lost 8 bases and J lost 7, with 17 bases in between. The length of the CDR3 is 13 residues. The germline V gene encodes CDR1 SEHNR and CDR2 FQNEAQ (reference sequence). Using immunoSEQ multiplex PCR, the repertoire was profiled, and TCRdb retains in-frame clones only, with some absent. There are approximately 81,000 clones in the sample; almost 96% occur only once, and roughly 0.37% lies in the top ten. Sequencing input: T cells isolated from PBMCs. The sequence was obtained from a human donor in good health. The V gene is TRBV7-9, the J gene TRBJ1-1, with unresolved D. The CDR3 nucleotides are TGTGCCAGCGAGAACTTCGTTGAGGGTGAAGCTTTCTTT. It specifies CASENFVEGEAFF.